Given below is one TCR beta chain in context. Looked up from germline, CDR1 is SGHRS and CDR2 is YFSETQ. The CDR3 consists of 15 residues. V lost 0 bases, J lost 5 bases, and 8 bases stayed unmatched. In the source study's methods: Reference gene primers were amplified, and this amplification served to estimate nucleated cell counts. Profiling relied on immunoSEQ multiplex PCR, and the TCRdb table lists in-frame clones only, not all of them. That table is the source of V, J and clone size, and D and trimming were worked out from the DNA. The sample records approximately 220,000 clones, around 87% being singletons. This sample was included in a study of blood T cell repertoires in COVID-19.

The sample was peripheral blood. The sequence was collected from a man aged 60 to 75 with acute or convalescent COVID-19. The chain joins TRBV5-1 to TRBJ2-7; 7 positions agree with TRBD1. As DNA, the CDR3 is TGCGCCAGCAGCTTGGCCGACAGGGCCGGGAACGAGCAGTACTTC. Amino acid sequence: CASSLADRAGNEQYF.